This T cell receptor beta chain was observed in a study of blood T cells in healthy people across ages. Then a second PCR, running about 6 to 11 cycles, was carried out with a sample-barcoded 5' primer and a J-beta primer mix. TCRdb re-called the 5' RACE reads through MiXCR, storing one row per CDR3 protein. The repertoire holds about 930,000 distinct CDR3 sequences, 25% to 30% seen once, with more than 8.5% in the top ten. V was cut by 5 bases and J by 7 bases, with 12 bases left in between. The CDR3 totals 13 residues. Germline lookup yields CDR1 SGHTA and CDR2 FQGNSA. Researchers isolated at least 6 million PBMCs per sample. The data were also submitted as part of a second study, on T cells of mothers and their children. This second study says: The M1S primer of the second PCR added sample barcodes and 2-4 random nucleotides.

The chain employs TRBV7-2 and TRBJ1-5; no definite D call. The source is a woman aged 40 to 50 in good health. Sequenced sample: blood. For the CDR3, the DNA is TGTGCCAGCAGCACCGCTAGCTCGCAGCCCCAGCATTTT. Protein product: CASSTASSQPQHF.